One sample yielded the 21 T cell receptor beta chains listed below, sequenced in a study of T cells in Graves' hyperthyroidism and ophthalmopathy. RNA transcripts provided the source from which TCR beta CDR3 regions were amplified. First-round RT-PCR with HTBI primers amplified the TCR CDR3 region. Each CDR3 protein gets one entry after TCRdb re-called the multiplex PCR reads with MiXCR. This sample has fewer than 850,000 distinct CDR3 sequences, with roughly a sixth found just once. Input material: blood. The receptor source for this set is a man aged 50 to 60 with Graves' hyperthyroidism.

This clonotype occurred a few times. The CDR3 spells CASSYISIAGANTEAFF. CDR3 DNA sequence: TGTGCCAGCAGTTATATCTCAATTGCAGGAGCGAACACTGAAGCTTTCTTT. J is TRBJ1-1 and V is TRBV6-5; D is unclear. The V end was cut by 3 bases, the J end by 1 base, with 18 bases between. From germline, CDR1 is MNHEY and CDR2 SVGAGI. This CDR3 spans 17 amino acids.

This clonotype was observed at least ten times. DNA for the CDR3: TGTGCCAGCGCTGAAAGTTCCTACGAGCAGTACTTC. Amino acids: CASAESSYEQYF. The chain couples TRBV2 to TRBJ2-7; D unresolved. This CDR3 has 12 amino acids. The V end lost 8 bases, the J end lost 1 base, and 9 bases lay between the germline ends. CDR1 and CDR2 (germline): SNHLY, FYNNEI.

Only a few counts were recorded for this clonotype. V is TRBV5-1 and J is TRBJ2-2; D ambiguous. CDR3 size: 12 residues. The V gene's germline CDR1 is SGHRS and CDR2 YFSETQ. V shed 1 base and J shed 7 bases, with 5 bases lying between them. In DNA, the CDR3 is TGCGCCAGCAGCTTGCTCTACGGGGAGCTGTTTTTT. Translating it yields CASSLLYGELFF.

This sequence joins TRBV7-3 and TRBJ1-2, with D unresolved. The V and J ends lost 5 bases and 8 bases respectively, with 15 bases between them. Germline CDR1 is SGHTA and CDR2 is FQGTGA. The length of the CDR3 is 13 residues. CDR3 nucleotide sequence: TGTGCCAGCAGCCCTCACCCCAATTGGGGCTACACCTTC. As protein: CASSPHPNWGYTF.

In this sample, this clonotype turned up a few times. The V call is TRBV6-2 or TRBV6-3, the J call TRBJ2-7, with D possibly matching TRBD2 (6 bases). The V end was cut by 2 bases, the J end by 9 bases, with 17 bases between. The CDR3 runs 14 residues. CDR1 and CDR2 from the germline V gene are MNHEY and SVGEGT. The CDR3 DNA follows: TGTGCCAGCAGTTACATATACGGGACTGATGCGCAGTACTTC. It specifies CASSYIYGTDAQYF.

The chain recombines TRBV24-1 with TRBJ1-3; no definite D call. Trimming left V 7 bases short and J 0 bases short, with 15 bases between. The CDR3 spans 16 residues. CDR1 KGHDR and CDR2 SFDVKD come from the germline V gene. For the CDR3, the DNA is TGTGCCACCAGGGGGTGGCAGGTTGGCTCTGGAAACACCATATATTTT. This gives the protein CATRGWQVGSGNTIYF.

The V and J genes are TRBV24-1 and TRBJ2-3, with unresolved D. Deletions cut 9 bases from V and 3 bases from J, with 9 bases between. The germline V gene encodes CDR1 KGHDR and CDR2 SFDVKD. The CDR3 has 12 amino acids. The CDR3 DNA sequence: TGTGCCACCCTATTTAAAACAGATACGCAGTATTTT. It yields the protein CATLFKTDTQYF.

This clonotype came up many times. This chain links TRBV27 with TRBJ1-1; D may be TRBD1 (5 bases). Germline values: CDR1 MNHEY, CDR2 SMNVEV (reference sequence). CDR3 length: 13 amino acids. V was trimmed by 1 base and J by 5 bases, leaving 8 bases between them. CDR3: CASSLLGETEAFF. CDR3 sequence (DNA): TGTGCCAGCAGTTTATTGGGGGAGACTGAAGCTTTCTTT.

This clonotype appeared a few times. The gene calls are TRBV20-1 and TRBJ2-1, with D perhaps matching TRBD1 (8 bases). The CDR3 is 14 amino acids. CDR1 and CDR2 from the germline V gene are DFQATT and SNEGSKA (reference sequence). V was clipped by 0 bases and J by 7 bases, with 13 bases between them. The CDR3 DNA is TGCAGTGCTAGAGAAACAGGGGGGGGGAATGAGCAGTTCTTC. Its protein is CSARETGGGNEQFF.

This clonotype has a count of ten or more. V is TRBV10-3 and J is TRBJ2-3; tentatively, D is TRBD1 or TRBD2 (5 bases each). The germline V gene has CDR1 ENHRY and CDR2 SYGVKD. V lost 3 bases, J lost 3 bases, and 19 bases lay in between. The CDR3 extends over 17 amino acids. CDR3 amino acids: CAISERGGSERTDTQYF. In DNA form, the CDR3 reads TGTGCCATCAGTGAAAGGGGTGGGAGTGAAAGGACAGATACGCAGTATTTT.

This clonotype was recorded many times. This chain connects TRBV20-1 to TRBJ2-7; TRBD2 might be the D (5 bases). Trimming cost V 5 bases and J 2 bases, with 16 bases left between them. Germline CDR1 reads DFQATT; CDR2 reads SNEGSKA (reference sequence). This CDR3 has 14 residues. The CDR3 sequence is CSAQAASEAYEQYF. CDR3 DNA sequence: TGCAGTGCTCAGGCCGCTTCGGAGGCCTACGAGCAGTACTTC.

This clonotype has ten or more counts. The chain employs TRBV24-1 and TRBJ1-2; no clear D. Germline CDR1 reads KGHDR; CDR2 reads SFDVKD. Trimming shortened V by 5 bases and J by 6 bases, and 6 bases separated the two germline ends. CDR3 length: 11 amino acids. The CDR3 DNA is TGTGCCACCAGTGTGGGTGATGGCTACACCTTC. Amino acid sequence: CATSVGDGYTF.

This clonotype was seen repeatedly, ten times or more. V is TRBV4-1 and J is TRBJ2-5, with 15 bases identical to TRBD2. The germline V gene encodes CDR1 MGHRA and CDR2 YSYEKL. The CDR3 extends over 17 amino acids. V gave up 4 bases and J gave up 2 bases; unmatched junction bases: 5. The chain's CDR3 is CASSRGLAGGRQETQYF. CDR3 coding DNA: TGCGCCAGCAGCCGGGGACTAGCGGGAGGAAGGCAAGAGACCCAGTACTTC.

This clonotype turned up a few times. The V call is TRBV19, the J call TRBJ2-1, with TRBD2 matching 12 bases. Per germline, CDR1 LNHDA and CDR2 SQIVND (reference sequence). The ends lost 9 bases at V and 9 bases at J; junction bases unmatched: 6. The CDR3 sequence is 13 residues long. CDR3 amino acids: CASRGLAGFEQFF. CDR3 bases: TGTGCCAGCAGAGGACTAGCGGGATTTGAGCAGTTCTTC.

The J gene is TRBJ1-6, the V gene TRBV2; no definite D call. The germline V and J ends were trimmed by 3 bases and 8 bases, with 11 bases remaining between them. Germline V gene lookup returns CDR1 SNHLY and CDR2 FYNNEI. This CDR3 spans 14 amino acids. DNA of the CDR3: TGTGCCAGCAGTGATTGGCAGGATGATTCACCCCTCCACTTT. It is translated as CASSDWQDDSPLHF. Supplemented by reference TRBV2 and TRBJ1-6, the full variable domain reads EPEVTQTPSHQVTQMGQEVILRCVPISNHLYFYWYRQILGQKVEFLVSFYNNEISEKSEIFDDQFSVERPDGSNFTLKIRSTKLEDSAMYFCASSDWQDDSPLHFGNGTRLTVT.

This clonotype was seen more than once but under ten times. This chain uses TRBV19 with TRBJ1-1, with TRBD1 as a possible D gene (6 bases). CDR3 length equals 16 residues. The V gene lost 3 bases and the J gene lost 5 bases, with 19 bases spanning the gap. The germline gives CDR1 LNHDA, CDR2 SQIVND (reference sequence). In DNA form, the CDR3 reads TGTGCCAGTAGTATTGTTGGCGCCAGGGGCCTTACTGAAGCTTTCTTT. This encodes CASSIVGARGLTEAFF.

V is TRBV29-1 and J is TRBJ1-4; TRBD1 matches 7 bases. CDR3 length: 15 residues. The V gene end was trimmed by 6 bases and the J gene end by 6 bases; junction bases not matched to a gene: 13. Germline CDR1 is SQVTM and CDR2 is ANQGSEA. The chain's CDR3 is CSVYPGQRPDEKLFF. The CDR3 DNA reads as TGCAGCGTATATCCGGGACAGCGCCCTGATGAAAAACTGTTTTTT.

This clonotype was counted at least ten times. J is TRBJ2-7 and V is TRBV11-1; 8 positions agree with TRBD1. Per the germline V gene, CDR1 is SGHAT and CDR2 is FQDESV (reference sequence). The length of the CDR3 is 13 residues. Germline trimming cut 7 bases from V and 2 bases from J; bases unmatched to any gene: 4. DNA of the CDR3: TGTGCCAGCACCGGACAGGGACCCTACGAGCAGTACTTC. This encodes CASTGQGPYEQYF.

In its sample, this clonotype was seen a few times. This chain joins TRBV24-1 and TRBJ2-1, with D hard to call. Germline V gives CDR1 KGHDR, CDR2 SFDVKD. Trimming cost V 1 base and J 5 bases, with 11 bases left between them. This CDR3 is 15 amino acids long. CDR3 sequence: CATSDFWQDNNEQFF. The CDR3 DNA reads TGTGCCACCAGTGATTTCTGGCAGGATAACAATGAGCAGTTCTTC.

This chain links TRBV19 with TRBJ1-2; maybe TRBD1 (6 bases). V was cut by 2 bases and J by 0 bases, with 10 bases left in between. The CDR3 extends over 15 amino acids. Per the germline V gene, CDR1 is LNHDA and CDR2 is SQIVND (reference sequence). In nucleotides, the CDR3 is TGTGCCAGTAGTATACGACAGGCCTCTAACTATGGCTACACCTTC. Protein: CASSIRQASNYGYTF.

Many counts were recorded for this clonotype. The V call is TRBV9, the J call TRBJ1-1; no firm D call. This CDR3 contains 13 residues. V dropped 3 bases and J dropped 4 bases, with 10 bases sitting between them. CDR1 is SGDLS and CDR2 is YYNGEE in the germline V gene. CDR3 coding DNA: TGTGCCAGCAGCGCCCCCCCCTCCACTGAAGCTTTCTTT. It codes for CASSAPPSTEAFF.